The 32 T cell receptor beta chains below come from one sample, sequenced in a study of cytomegalovirus exposure and HLA in healthy donors (dated 2017 in TCRdb). To prepare the library, the immunoSEQ multiplex PCR assay was applied. A mixture of 60 forward primers for TCR Vbeta segments and 13 reverse primers for TCR Jbeta segments was used in the multiplex PCR. The clones in this table, taken by TCRdb from immuneACCESS, are in-frame only. Not every clone is retained; where verified, under half of the shortfall comes from an unresolved V gene, and the cause of the rest is unknown. The sample includes roughly 130,000 clones, with about three quarters observed a single time. The top ten clones comprise just over 1% of the sample. The source material was PBMCs. The receptors stem from a human donor in good health.

This clone came up a few times. V and J are TRBV19 and TRBJ1-1; unclear D gene. Trimming shortened V by 7 bases and J by 0 bases, and 6 bases separated the two germline ends. Germline CDR1 and CDR2: LNHDA and SQIVND (reference sequence). The CDR3 consists of 12 residues. CDR3 bases: TGTGCCAGTATCGCAGTGAACACTGAAGCTTTCTTT. Translated, it gives CASIAVNTEAFF.

The rearrangement joins TRBV19 to TRBJ1-4; D is possibly TRBD1 (6 bases). CDR1 is LNHDA, CDR2 SQIVND, per germline (reference sequence). Trimming took off 3 bases at V and 4 bases at J, with 12 bases between the two ends. The CDR3 spans 15 residues. The CDR3 reads CASSMIGQRNEKLFF. The CDR3 nucleotides are TGTGCCAGTAGTATGATCGGACAGCGTAATGAAAAACTGTTTTTT.

The J gene is TRBJ1-2, the V gene TRBV19; tentative D call: TRBD1 (6 bases). The CDR3 runs 13 residues. Germline CDR1 and CDR2: LNHDA and SQIVND (reference sequence). V lost 8 bases to trimming and J lost 4 bases, with 14 bases between them. Here the CDR3 DNA reads TGTGCCAGTTGGGACACCCTCGGCTATGGCTACACCTTC. Protein product: CASWDTLGYGYTF.

V gene TRBV5-1 combines with J gene TRBJ2-6; 7 nucleotides match TRBD1. CDR1 is SGHRS and CDR2 is YFSETQ in the germline V gene. The V gene end was trimmed by 2 bases and the J gene end by 4 bases; junction bases not matched to a gene: 9. There are 17 residues in the CDR3. The CDR3 region has the DNA TGCGCCAGCAGCTTTTTGAAGGGGGCGCTCGGGGCCAACGTCCTGACTTTC. Translated: CASSFLKGALGANVLTF. The full variable domain, its missing parts supplied by reference TRBV5-1 and TRBJ2-6, is KAGVTQTPRYLIKTRGQQVTLSCSPISGHRSVSWYQQTPGQGLQFLFEYFSETQRNKGNFPGRFSGRQFSNSRSEMNVSTLELGDSALYLCASSFLKGALGANVLTFGAGSRLTVL.

The V gene is TRBV29-1, the J gene TRBJ2-2; possibly TRBD1 for D (5 bases). This CDR3 has 16 amino acids. V lost 6 bases to trimming and J lost 4 bases, with 21 bases between them. Germline V gene lookup returns CDR1 SQVTM and CDR2 ANQGSEA. CDR3 nucleotides: TGCAGCGTCCTCAGGGTGTTTTCAGACCGCACCGGGGAGCTGTTTTTT. This gives the protein CSVLRVFSDRTGELFF.

The chain recombines TRBV4-2 with TRBJ2-7, with D possibly being TRBD2 (5 bases). Per germline, CDR1 LGHNA and CDR2 YNFKEQ. The CDR3 is 14 residues long. With 5 bases removed from V and 0 bases from J, the gap between germline ends came to 11 bases. The CDR3 DNA reads TGTGCCAGCAGCGGACTCGTAAGCTCCTACGAGCAGTACTTC. It yields the protein CASSGLVSSYEQYF.

The table lists this clone with a count of one. The chain couples TRBV6-1 to TRBJ1-5; D is unresolved. There are 17 residues in the CDR3. Germline CDR1 and CDR2: MNHNS and SASEGT. Trimming cost V 2 bases and J 4 bases, with 18 bases left between them. CDR3 residues: CASSESFVARSNQPQHF. In DNA form, the CDR3 reads TGTGCCAGCAGTGAAAGTTTTGTGGCCAGGTCTAATCAGCCCCAGCATTTT.

The chain uses TRBV5-4 and TRBJ2-5; the D gene is possibly TRBD2 (6 bases). The V end was cut by 2 bases, the J end by 11 bases, with 16 bases between. This CDR3 contains 13 residues. Germline V gene lookup returns CDR1 SGHNT and CDR2 YYREEE (reference sequence). The CDR3 DNA sequence: TGTGCCAGCAGCTTAATCGGCCCGGGGGAGCAGTACTTC. Translating it yields CASSLIGPGEQYF. The variable domain in full, with the rest retrieved from reference TRBV5-4 and TRBJ2-5, is ETGVTQSPTHLIKTRGQQVTLRCSSQSGHNTVSWYQQALGQGPQFIFQYYREEENGRGNFPPRFSGLQFPNYSSELNVNALELDDSALYLCASSLIGPGEQYFGPGTRLLVL.

CDR3 DNA: TGTGCCAGCAGCGGAACCTTCGACAGGGCTGGCGGCTACACCTTC. It specifies CASSGTFDRAGGYTF. The rearrangement links TRBV5-6 to TRBJ1-2, with 7 bases lining up with TRBD1. The germline V gene encodes CDR1 SGHDT and CDR2 YYEEEE. This CDR3 has 15 amino acids. With V trimmed by 4 bases and J by 8 bases, 14 bases remained unmatched.

This clone was observed a handful of times. This chain uses TRBV5-3 with TRBJ1-5; D is ambiguous. TRBV5-3 is annotated as an ORF whose role is uncertain. Trimming left V 2 bases short and J 3 bases short, with 12 bases between. The CDR3 has 15 residues. CDR3 residues: CARSFLTRINQPQHF. The CDR3, as DNA: TGTGCCAGAAGCTTTTTGACAAGGATCAATCAGCCCCAGCATTTT.

This clone was observed once. This chain uses TRBV6-1 with TRBJ1-6; D is undetermined. CDR1 is MNHNS, CDR2 SASEGT, per germline. The germline V and J ends were trimmed by 3 bases and 13 bases, with 19 bases remaining between them. The length of the CDR3 is 15 residues. The CDR3 coding sequence is TGTGCCAGCAGTGAGGGAGGCGGCGGGAGGCCGCCCCTCCACTTT. This translates into CASSEGGGGRPPLHF.

J is TRBJ2-3 and V is TRBV5-1; TRBD2 aligns across 8 bases. The CDR3 contains 17 residues. Germline V gene sequence: CDR1 SGHRS, CDR2 YFSETQ. Unmatched junction bases numbered 14, after V lost 4 bases and J lost 4 bases. The CDR3 is CASSLRLRGGVSDTQYF. The CDR3 DNA sequence: TGCGCCAGCAGCCTACGACTACGGGGGGGCGTGTCAGATACGCAGTATTTT.

This clone was picked up a small number of times. The J gene is TRBJ1-3, the V gene TRBV6-5; D is uncertain. Germline values: CDR1 MNHEY, CDR2 SVGAGI. The CDR3 consists of 15 residues. Trimming removed 3 bases at V and 0 bases at J, with 9 bases between. Written as DNA, the CDR3 is TGTGCCAGCAGTTATCAGCGGGGCTCTGGAAACACCATATATTTT. Its translation is CASSYQRGSGNTIYF.

V is TRBV9 and J is TRBJ1-3; D gene unclear. The V end was cut by 4 bases, the J end by 3 bases, with 8 bases between. Germline V gives CDR1 SGDLS, CDR2 YYNGEE. The CDR3 consists of 13 residues. The CDR3 bases are TGTGCCAGCAGCCGGGAGGTTGGAAACACCATATATTTT. Amino acids: CASSREVGNTIYF.

CDR3 in amino acids: CASSEGGREYEQYF. In DNA, the CDR3 is TGTGCCAGCAGTGAAGGTGGGCGGGAGTACGAGCAGTACTTC. The chain recombines TRBV6-1 with TRBJ2-7, with 7 nucleotides matching TRBD2. Trimming removed 1 base from V and 4 bases from J; junction bases left unmatched: 4. The CDR3 loop spans 14 amino acids. Germline V gene sequence: CDR1 MNHNS, CDR2 SASEGT.

The chain uses TRBV7-2 and TRBJ2-7; 7 bases agree with TRBD2. The CDR3 has 15 amino acids. From germline, CDR1 is SGHTA and CDR2 FQGNSA. J lost 5 bases, V lost 5 bases, and 12 bases had no gene match. The CDR3 bases are TGTGCCAGCAGCACCACTAGCGCCCCTGGTCACGAGCAGTACTTC. This translates into CASSTTSAPGHEQYF.

This clone showed up just a few times. The V gene is TRBV5-8, the J gene TRBJ1-4; D might be TRBD1 (5 bases). The CDR3 is 15 amino acids. V dropped 3 bases and J dropped 2 bases, with 11 bases sitting between them. Germline V gene sequence: CDR1 SGHTS, CDR2 YDEGEE. This chain's CDR3 is CASSYNRQTNEKLFF. CDR3 nucleotide sequence: TGTGCCAGCAGCTATAACAGGCAGACTAATGAAAAACTGTTTTTT.

The J gene is TRBJ2-3, the V gene TRBV5-1, with 7 positions matching TRBD2. V gave up 4 bases and J gave up 6 bases; unmatched junction bases: 11. The CDR3 runs to 15 residues. Germline assignment: CDR1 SGHRS and CDR2 YFSETQ. In nucleotides, the CDR3 is TGCGCCAGCAGCACCAACAGCGGGGTAATGGATACGCAGTATTTT. It yields the protein CASSTNSGVMDTQYF.

The chain has TRBV7-2 and TRBJ2-3, with a weak D call TRBD1 (5 bases). Trimming took off 5 bases at V and 1 base at J, with 16 bases between the two ends. Germline CDR1 SGHTA, CDR2 FQGNSA. This CDR3 spans 16 amino acids. CDR3 sequence: CASSRTTGLGTDTQYF. CDR3 nucleotides: TGTGCCAGCAGCCGTACAACAGGATTGGGCACAGATACGCAGTATTTT.

The chain recombines TRBV18 with TRBJ1-5; the match to TRBD1 covers 10 bases. The CDR3 is 17 amino acids. Per the germline V gene, CDR1 is KGHSH and CDR2 is LQKENI. The trim removed 4 bases at V and 6 bases at J, leaving 12 bases unmatched. CDR3 region: CASSQGTGERFGQPQHF. DNA of the CDR3: TGTGCCAGCTCACAGGGGACAGGGGAAAGGTTCGGTCAGCCCCAGCATTTT.

The chain joins TRBV7-2 to TRBJ1-1, with D perhaps TRBD1 (5 bases). The V gene lost 3 bases and the J gene lost 7 bases, with 12 bases spanning the gap. This CDR3 has 13 residues. The V gene's germline CDR1 is SGHTA and CDR2 FQGNSA. This CDR3 is CASSFSGAFEAFF. For the CDR3, the DNA is TGTGCCAGCAGCTTCTCTGGGGCGTTTGAAGCTTTCTTT.

The sample holds one count of this clone. This rearrangement joins TRBV28 to TRBJ1-2, with TRBD1 matching 8 bases. The CDR3 contains 15 residues. Germline assignment: CDR1 MDHEN and CDR2 SYDVKM. Trimming at V came to 5 bases and at J to 2 bases, leaving 7 bases not matched to a gene. The CDR3 here is CASSQYSGGNYGYTF. CDR3 DNA: TGTGCCAGCAGTCAATATTCAGGGGGCAACTATGGCTACACCTTC.

This rearrangement joins TRBV19 to TRBJ1-2; 7 positions match TRBD1. V was pared by 5 bases and J by 3 bases, with 9 bases of the junction left unmatched. Germline CDR1 LNHDA, CDR2 SQIVND (reference sequence). This CDR3 comprises 15 residues. The CDR3 DNA sequence: TGTGCCAGTAGTTCGGGACAGACGCCGCACTATGGCTACACCTTC. As protein: CASSSGQTPHYGYTF.

The chain recombines TRBV28 with TRBJ2-5; 7 bases agree with TRBD1. This CDR3 spans 14 amino acids. The junction had 4 bases not matched to a gene; V was cut back by 3 bases and J by 3 bases. CDR1 is MDHEN, CDR2 SYDVKM, per germline. The CDR3: CASSFAGTEETQYF. The CDR3 nucleotides read TGTGCCAGCAGTTTCGCCGGGACAGAAGAGACCCAGTACTTC.

V gene TRBV4-3 combines with J gene TRBJ2-1; perhaps TRBD2 as D (6 bases). The CDR3 consists of 14 residues. V lost 6 bases to trimming and J lost 8 bases, with 17 bases between them. Germline-derived CDR1 and CDR2 are LGHNA and YSLEER. CDR3 in amino acids: CASRPGLQVHEQFF. The CDR3 nucleotides read TGCGCCAGCAGACCGGGACTTCAAGTCCATGAGCAGTTCTTC.

CDR3: CATWGTGPNYGYTF. The CDR3 DNA follows: TGTGCCACCTGGGGGACAGGACCGAACTATGGCTACACCTTC. The chain carries TRBV28 and TRBJ1-2; 8 bases line up with TRBD1. The junction had 9 bases not matched to a gene; V was cut back by 10 bases and J by 2 bases. CDR1 MDHEN and CDR2 SYDVKM come from the germline V gene. CDR3 length: 14 residues.

The chain is built from TRBV7-2 and TRBJ2-3; D uncertain. Looked up from germline, CDR1 is SGHTA and CDR2 is FQGNSA. The CDR3 has 13 residues. V was cut by 4 bases and J by 0 bases, with 5 bases left in between. The CDR3 DNA sequence: TGTGCCAGCAGCTCCCCTAGCACAGATACGCAGTATTTT. This sequence encodes CASSSPSTDTQYF.

This clone was detected only a few times. The chain recombines TRBV5-6 with TRBJ2-5, with D perhaps matching TRBD1 (5 bases). The CDR3 loop spans 14 amino acids. Deletions cut 0 bases from V and 3 bases from J, with 9 bases between. The germline V gene has CDR1 SGHDT and CDR2 YYEEEE. In DNA form, the CDR3 reads TGTGCCAGCAGCTTGGTTTCGACAGAAGAGACCCAGTACTTC. Its translation: CASSLVSTEETQYF.

The V gene is TRBV5-8, the J gene TRBJ2-7; 7 nucleotides align to TRBD1. The ends lost 2 bases at V and 4 bases at J; junction bases unmatched: 9. The CDR3 length is 15 residues. CDR1 and CDR2 (germline): SGHTS, YDEGEE. This CDR3 reads CASSFSGTAVYEQYF. The CDR3 nucleotides are TGTGCCAGCAGCTTTTCCGGGACAGCTGTTTACGAGCAGTACTTC.

This clone has just one count. The V gene is TRBV7-6, the J gene TRBJ2-2, with D perhaps matching TRBD1 (5 bases). From germline, CDR1 is SGHVS and CDR2 FNYEAQ. The length of the CDR3 is 16 residues. V lost 1 base and J 1 base, leaving 10 bases between the germline ends. In DNA form, the CDR3 reads TGTGCCAGCAGCTTAGAAGCAGGGATGAACACCGGGGAGCTGTTTTTT. Its protein product is CASSLEAGMNTGELFF.

The chain couples TRBV28 to TRBJ1-3; D unclear. The germline gives CDR1 MDHEN, CDR2 SYDVKM. CDR3 length equals 15 residues. V lost 3 bases to trimming and J lost 6 bases, with 15 bases between them. CDR3: CASSLGAVRKNTIYF. Written as DNA, the CDR3 is TGTGCCAGCAGTTTGGGAGCAGTACGGAAAAACACCATATATTTT.

This clone was observed a few times. DNA for the CDR3: TGTGCCAGCAGTCGGGACACATACAATGAGCAGTTCTTC. It specifies CASSRDTYNEQFF. The rearrangement joins TRBV6-5 to TRBJ2-1; a weak D match, TRBD1 (6 bases). The germline V and J ends were trimmed by 5 bases and 4 bases, with 9 bases remaining between them. The CDR3 runs 13 residues. Germline V gives CDR1 MNHEY, CDR2 SVGAGI.